This TCR beta chain emerged from a study of Ad26.COV2.S vaccination and SARS-CoV-2 variants. General study points: Vaccine recipients posted higher spike-specific TCR breadth than their placebo counterparts. Substantial breadth was reported for post-vaccination spike-specific CD8+ and CD4+ T cells.

V lost 5 bases to trimming and J lost 4 bases, with 12 bases between them. This CDR3 comprises 13 residues. Germline V gene lookup returns CDR1 SGHNT and CDR2 YYREEE (reference sequence). For this clone: Its antigen is unidentified.

This sample's treatment: approximately 18 received Ad26.COV2.S at low or high dose, single or two shots; about 5 received placebo; per-sample allocation not given. Collection of samples fell on day 63 after the first vaccine or placebo injection. The method was immunoSEQ multiplex PCR; TCRdb's version includes in-frame clones alone and lacks a portion of them. Here the sample spans 350,000 to 550,000 clones, nearly 90% being singletons. This clonotype was obtained from a person aged 18 to 59 who received the Ad26.COV2.S COVID-19 vaccine or a placebo. The starting material was peripheral blood, obtained in a trial of Ad26.COV2.S vaccine versus placebo. The chain is built from TRBV5-4 and TRBJ1-2; D possibly corresponds to TRBD1 (5 bases). This CDR3 is CASSSGYPYGYTF. DNA for the CDR3: TGTGCCAGCAGTTCAGGGTACCCCTATGGCTACACCTTC.